These 9 T cell receptor beta chains were all obtained from the same sample, sequenced in a study of T cell responses to AZD1222 COVID-19 vaccine. Data came from immunoSEQ multiplex PCR; TCRdb stores just in-frame clones and leaves some out. The data contain 75,000 or so clones, about 91% of them singletons. The sample here was peripheral blood, taken 28 days after the second AZD1222 dose. These TCRs come from an adult who received the AZD1222 COVID-19 vaccine.

This chain connects TRBV5-1 to TRBJ1-4, with 10 bases aligning to TRBD1. Germline lookup yields CDR1 SGHRS and CDR2 YFSETQ. The length of the CDR3 is 15 residues. Trimming took 5 bases from V and 6 from J; bases not matched to a gene: 7. This chain's CDR3 is CASRRTGTGDEKLFF. In nucleotides, the CDR3 is TGCGCCAGCAGAAGAACCGGGACAGGGGATGAAAAACTGTTTTTT.

As for this clone: The junction differs from germline at one of its ends, possibly a read error. Here the CDR3 DNA reads TGTGCCAGTAGTAACTACCGGAACCCCGGGGAGCTGTTTTTT. The encoded protein is CASSNYRNPGELFF. The chain employs TRBV19 and TRBJ2-2; no firm D call. Per germline, CDR1 LNHDA and CDR2 SQIVND (reference sequence). The CDR3 runs to 14 residues.

V usage is TRBV19 and J usage is TRBJ2-5; perhaps TRBD2 as D (6 bases). The CDR3 covers 13 residues. V lost 3 bases to trimming and J lost 5 bases, with 10 bases between them. The germline V gene has CDR1 LNHDA and CDR2 SQIVND (reference sequence). CDR3 coding DNA: TGTGCCAGTAGTATCGGAGGGAGGGAGACCCAGTACTTC. Translated, it gives CASSIGGRETQYF. Filled out from reference TRBV19 and TRBJ2-5, the complete variable domain reads DGGITQSPKYLFRKEGQNVTLSCEQNLNHDAMYWYRQDPGQGLRLIYYSQIVNDFQKGDIAEGYSVSREKKESFPLTVTSAQKNPTAFYLCASSIGGRETQYFGPGTRLLVL.

The chain links TRBV10-2 to TRBJ2-7; TRBD1 matches 7 bases. Germline V gene sequence: CDR1 WSHSY, CDR2 SAAADI. J was trimmed by 2 bases and V by 10 bases; bases with no gene match: 8. CDR3 length: 13 residues. CDR3 bases: TGCGCCATCCAGGAAGGGACAGCCTACGAGCAGTACTTC. Protein product: CAIQEGTAYEQYF.

V gene TRBV6-2 or TRBV6-3 combines with J gene TRBJ2-7; 9 bases align to TRBD1. Germline trimming cut 6 bases from V and 5 bases from J; bases unmatched to any gene: 5. This CDR3 has 13 residues. Per germline, CDR1 MNHEY and CDR2 SVGEGT. The CDR3 region is CASSSGQGNEQYF. The CDR3 region has the DNA TGTGCCAGCAGCTCGGGACAGGGCAACGAGCAGTACTTC.

The chain combines TRBV27 with TRBJ1-5; D gene uncertain. From germline, CDR1 is MNHEY and CDR2 SMNVEV (reference sequence). This CDR3 has 16 residues. Trimming removed 0 bases from V and 0 bases from J, with 9 bases in between. CDR3 DNA sequence: TGTGCCAGCAGTTTATCTCGCAGTTCTAGCAATCAGCCCCAGCATTTT. This translates into CASSLSRSSSNQPQHF.

The chain uses TRBV18 and TRBJ2-4; D call uncertain. Germline values: CDR1 KGHSH, CDR2 LQKENI. This CDR3 is built from 15 residues. V was shortened by 0 bases and J by 5 bases, with 11 bases between the two germline ends. The CDR3 bases are TGTGCCAGCTCACCACCGTCTAATCCCGAAAACATTCAGTACTTC. Translating gives CASSPPSNPENIQYF.

The chain has TRBV10-3 and TRBJ1-2; D ambiguous. The CDR3 runs to 14 residues. V was pared by 6 bases and J by 0 bases, with 11 bases between. Germline-derived CDR1 and CDR2 are ENHRY and SYGVKD. The CDR3 nucleotides read TGTGCCATCAGGGCGGGGAATGCTAACTATGGCTACACCTTC. Encoded protein: CAIRAGNANYGYTF.

The chain has TRBV27 and TRBJ1-4, with 8 bases matching TRBD1. This CDR3 has 15 residues. With V trimmed by 2 bases and J by 8 bases, 7 bases remained unmatched. Germline CDR1 and CDR2: MNHEY and SMNVEV (reference sequence). The DNA of the CDR3 is TGTGCCAGCAGTTTAGCCGGGACAGGTTCCGAAAAACTGTTTTTT. Protein sequence: CASSLAGTGSEKLFF.